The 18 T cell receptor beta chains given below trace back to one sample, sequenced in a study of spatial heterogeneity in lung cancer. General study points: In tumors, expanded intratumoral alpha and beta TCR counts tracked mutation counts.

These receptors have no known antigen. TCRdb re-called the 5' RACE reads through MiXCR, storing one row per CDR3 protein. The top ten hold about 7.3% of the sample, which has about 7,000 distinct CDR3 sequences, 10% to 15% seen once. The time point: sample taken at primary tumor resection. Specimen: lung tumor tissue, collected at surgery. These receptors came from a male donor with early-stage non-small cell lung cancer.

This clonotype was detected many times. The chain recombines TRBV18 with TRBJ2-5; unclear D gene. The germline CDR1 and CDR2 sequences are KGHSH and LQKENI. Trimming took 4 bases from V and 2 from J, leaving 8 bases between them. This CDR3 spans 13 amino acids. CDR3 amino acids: CASSLQLQETQYF. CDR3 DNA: TGTGCCAGCTCACTACAGTTGCAAGAGACCCAGTACTTC.

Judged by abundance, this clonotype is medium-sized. The CDR3 loop reads CASSSATVSYEQYF. CDR3 sequence (DNA): TGCGCCAGCAGCTCGGCGACAGTCTCCTACGAGCAGTACTTC. The chain combines TRBV5-1 with TRBJ2-7, with D possibly being TRBD1 (5 bases). The germline V gene has CDR1 SGHRS and CDR2 YFSETQ. V shed 3 bases and J shed 0 bases, with 10 bases lying between them. The CDR3 covers 14 residues.

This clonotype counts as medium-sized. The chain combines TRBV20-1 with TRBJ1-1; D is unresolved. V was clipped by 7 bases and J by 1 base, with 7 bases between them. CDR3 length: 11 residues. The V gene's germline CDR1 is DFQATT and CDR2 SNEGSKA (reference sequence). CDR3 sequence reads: CSGSENTEAFF. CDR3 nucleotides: TGCAGTGGGAGTGAGAACACTGAAGCTTTCTTT.

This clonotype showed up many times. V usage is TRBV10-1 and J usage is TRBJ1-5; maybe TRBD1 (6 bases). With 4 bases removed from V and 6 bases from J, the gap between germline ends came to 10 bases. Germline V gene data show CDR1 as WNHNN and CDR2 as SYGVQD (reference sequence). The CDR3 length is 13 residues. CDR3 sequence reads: CASSVQGSQPQHF. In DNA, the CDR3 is TGCGCCAGCAGTGTACAGGGAAGTCAGCCCCAGCATTTT.

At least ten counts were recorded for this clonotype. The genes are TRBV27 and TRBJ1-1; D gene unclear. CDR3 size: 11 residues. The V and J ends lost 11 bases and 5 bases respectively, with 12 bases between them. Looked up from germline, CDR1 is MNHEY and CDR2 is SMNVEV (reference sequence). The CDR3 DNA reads TGTGCCTCAAGCGGGAGGACTGAAGCTTTCTTT. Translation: CASSGRTEAFF.

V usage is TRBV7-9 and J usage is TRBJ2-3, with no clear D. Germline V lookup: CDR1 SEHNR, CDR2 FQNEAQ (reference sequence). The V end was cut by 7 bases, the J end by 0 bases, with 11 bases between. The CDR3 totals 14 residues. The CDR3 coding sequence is TGTGCCAGCACCCGATCGACTAGCACAGATACGCAGTATTTT. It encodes CASTRSTSTDTQYF.

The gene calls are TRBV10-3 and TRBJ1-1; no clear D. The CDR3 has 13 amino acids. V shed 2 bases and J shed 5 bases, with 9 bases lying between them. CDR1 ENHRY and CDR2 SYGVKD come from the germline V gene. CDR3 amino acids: CAISEVRATEAFF. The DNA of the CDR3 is TGTGCCATCAGTGAGGTTAGAGCGACTGAAGCTTTCTTT.

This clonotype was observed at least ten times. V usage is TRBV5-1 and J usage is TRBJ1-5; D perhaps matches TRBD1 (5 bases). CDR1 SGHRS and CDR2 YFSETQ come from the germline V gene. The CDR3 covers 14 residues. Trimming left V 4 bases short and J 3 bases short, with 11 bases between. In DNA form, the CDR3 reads TGCGCCAGCAGCGAAGGGACCTACAATCAGCCCCAGCATTTT. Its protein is CASSEGTYNQPQHF. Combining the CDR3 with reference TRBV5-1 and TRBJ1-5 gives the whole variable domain KAGVTQTPRYLIKTRGQQVTLSCSPISGHRSVSWYQQTPGQGLQFLFEYFSETQRNKGNFPGRFSGRQFSNSRSEMNVSTLELGDSALYLCASSEGTYNQPQHFGDGTRLSIL.

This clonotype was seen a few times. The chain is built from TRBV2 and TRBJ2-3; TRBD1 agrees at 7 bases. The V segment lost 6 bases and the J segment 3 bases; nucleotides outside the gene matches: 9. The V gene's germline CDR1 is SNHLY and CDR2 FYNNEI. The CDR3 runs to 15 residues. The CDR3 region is CASRRGLKHTDTQYF. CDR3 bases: TGTGCCAGCAGGAGGGGGCTAAAACATACAGATACGCAGTATTTT. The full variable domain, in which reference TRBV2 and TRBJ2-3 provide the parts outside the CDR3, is EPEVTQTPSHQVTQMGQEVILRCVPISNHLYFYWYRQILGQKVEFLVSFYNNEISEKSEIFDDQFSVERPDGSNFTLKIRSTKLEDSAMYFCASRRGLKHTDTQYFGPGTRLTVL.

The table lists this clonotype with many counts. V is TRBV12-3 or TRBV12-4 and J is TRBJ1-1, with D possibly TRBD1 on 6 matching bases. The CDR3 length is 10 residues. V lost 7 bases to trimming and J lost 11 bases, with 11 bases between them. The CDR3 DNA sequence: TGTGCCAGCAACAGGGTTAGGGCTTTCTTT. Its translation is CASNRVRAFF.

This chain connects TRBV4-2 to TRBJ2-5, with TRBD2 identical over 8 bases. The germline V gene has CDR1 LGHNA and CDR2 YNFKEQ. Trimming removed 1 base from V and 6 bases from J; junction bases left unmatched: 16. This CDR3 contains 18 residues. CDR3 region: CASSQAPLLGLDLKTQYF. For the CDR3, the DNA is TGTGCCAGCAGCCAAGCTCCTTTGTTGGGACTAGATTTAAAGACCCAGTACTTC.

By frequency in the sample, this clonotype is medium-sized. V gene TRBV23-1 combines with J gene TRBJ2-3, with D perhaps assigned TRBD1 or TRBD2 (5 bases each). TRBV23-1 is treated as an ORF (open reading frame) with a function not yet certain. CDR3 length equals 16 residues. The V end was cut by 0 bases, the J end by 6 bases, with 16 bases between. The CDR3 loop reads CASSQSSGGGADTQYF. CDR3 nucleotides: TGCGCCAGCAGTCAATCCTCAGGAGGTGGGGCCGATACGCAGTATTTT.

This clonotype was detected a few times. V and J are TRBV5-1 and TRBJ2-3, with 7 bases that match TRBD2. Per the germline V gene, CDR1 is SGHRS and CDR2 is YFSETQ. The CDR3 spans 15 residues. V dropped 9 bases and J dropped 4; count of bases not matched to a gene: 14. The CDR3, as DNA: TGCGCCACCAAAACTGCCGCGGGAGAGGCAGATACGCAGTATTTT. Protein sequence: CATKTAAGEADTQYF.

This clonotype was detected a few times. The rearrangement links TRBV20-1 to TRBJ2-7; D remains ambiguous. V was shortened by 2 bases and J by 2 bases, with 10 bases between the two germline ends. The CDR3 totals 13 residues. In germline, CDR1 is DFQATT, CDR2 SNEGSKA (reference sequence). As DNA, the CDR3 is TGCAGTGCTAGACACGGGTATACCTACGAGCAGTACTTC. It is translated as CSARHGYTYEQYF.

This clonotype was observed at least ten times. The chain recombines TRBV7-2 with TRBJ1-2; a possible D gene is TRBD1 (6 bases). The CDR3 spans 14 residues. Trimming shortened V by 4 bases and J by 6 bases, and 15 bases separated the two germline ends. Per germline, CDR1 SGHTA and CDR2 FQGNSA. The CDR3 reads CASSSQNAGDGYTF. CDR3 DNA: TGTGCCAGCAGCTCCCAAAACGCAGGGGATGGCTACACCTTC.

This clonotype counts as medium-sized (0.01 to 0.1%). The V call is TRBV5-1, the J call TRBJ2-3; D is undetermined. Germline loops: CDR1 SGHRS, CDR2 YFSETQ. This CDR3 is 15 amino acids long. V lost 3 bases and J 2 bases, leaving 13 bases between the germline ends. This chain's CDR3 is CASSSAPLFTDTQYF. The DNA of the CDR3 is TGCGCCAGCAGCTCCGCACCCCTTTTCACAGATACGCAGTATTTT.

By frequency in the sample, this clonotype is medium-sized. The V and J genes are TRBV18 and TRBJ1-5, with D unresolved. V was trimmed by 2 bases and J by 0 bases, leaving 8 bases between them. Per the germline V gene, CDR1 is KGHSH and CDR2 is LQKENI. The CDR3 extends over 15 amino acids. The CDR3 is CASSPVFDSNQPQHF. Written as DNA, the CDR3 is TGTGCCAGCTCACCAGTATTCGATAGCAATCAGCCCCAGCATTTT.

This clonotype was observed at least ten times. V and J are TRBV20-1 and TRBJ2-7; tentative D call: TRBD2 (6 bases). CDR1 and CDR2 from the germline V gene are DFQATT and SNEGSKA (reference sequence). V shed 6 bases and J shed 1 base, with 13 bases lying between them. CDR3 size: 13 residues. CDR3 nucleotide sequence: TGCAGTGCCCTCACCGGGAGTTCCTACGAGCAGTACTTC. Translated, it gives CSALTGSSYEQYF.